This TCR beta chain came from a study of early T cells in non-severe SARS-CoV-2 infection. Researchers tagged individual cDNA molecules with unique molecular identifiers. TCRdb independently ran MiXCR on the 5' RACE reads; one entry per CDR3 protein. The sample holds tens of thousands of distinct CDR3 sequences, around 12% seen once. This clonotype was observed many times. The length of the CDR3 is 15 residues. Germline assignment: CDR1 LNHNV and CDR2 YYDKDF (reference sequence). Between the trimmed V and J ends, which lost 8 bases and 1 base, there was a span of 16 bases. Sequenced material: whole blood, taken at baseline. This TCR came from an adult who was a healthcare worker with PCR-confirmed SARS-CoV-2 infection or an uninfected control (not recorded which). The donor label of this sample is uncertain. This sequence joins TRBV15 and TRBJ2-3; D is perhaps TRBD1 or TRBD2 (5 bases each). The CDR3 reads CATLKIGARTDTQYF. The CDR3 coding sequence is TGTGCCACCCTCAAAATCGGGGCCCGCACAGATACGCAGTATTTT.